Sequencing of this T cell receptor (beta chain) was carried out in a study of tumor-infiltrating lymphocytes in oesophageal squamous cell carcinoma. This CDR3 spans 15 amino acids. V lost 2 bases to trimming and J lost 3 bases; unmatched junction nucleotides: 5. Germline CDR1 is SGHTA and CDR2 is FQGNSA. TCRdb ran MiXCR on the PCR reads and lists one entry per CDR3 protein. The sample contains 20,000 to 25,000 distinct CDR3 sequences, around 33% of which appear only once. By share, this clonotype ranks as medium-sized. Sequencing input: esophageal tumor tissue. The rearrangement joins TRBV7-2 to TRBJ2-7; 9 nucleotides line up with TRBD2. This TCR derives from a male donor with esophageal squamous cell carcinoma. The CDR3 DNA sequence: TGTGCCAGCAGCTTAAGTAGCGGGAGAGGCTACGAGCAGTACTTC. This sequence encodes CASSLSSGRGYEQYF.